This TCR beta chain was recorded in a study of radiotherapy plus CTLA-4 blockade in lung cancer. Trimming left V 0 bases short and J 4 bases short, with 6 bases between. Germline lookup yields CDR1 SGHVS and CDR2 FNYEAQ. The CDR3 has 13 residues. Lung cancer patients with chemo-refractory metastatic non-small-cell disease were given focal radiation plus CTLA-4 blockade with ipilimumab. For this clone: As yet, its antigen is unknown.

Study-level findings and limits: With interferon-beta, early dynamics of blood T cell clones were reported to best predict response. Following radiotherapy plus ipilimumab, tumor-derived TCR clones expanded in the blood.

Only in-frame clones appear in the TCRdb table, and some are missing; sequencing was by immunoSEQ multiplex PCR. This sample has about 50,000 clones; around four fifths occur once, and the top ten carry roughly 5%. This clonotype was sampled from a human donor with non-small cell lung cancer whose response to radiotherapy plus ipilimumab could not be evaluated. The rearrangement links TRBV7-6 to TRBJ1-1, with D perhaps matching TRBD1 (5 bases). Specimen: peripheral blood, collected from a patient treated with radiotherapy plus ipilimumab. The CDR3 nucleotides read TGTGCCAGCAGCTTAGCAAGGGGCACTGAAGCTTTCTTT. It codes for CASSLARGTEAFF.